This T cell receptor beta chain was identified during a study of response to subunit inactivated influenza vaccine. Overall study results and limits: Authors suggested that a seasonal influenza vaccination recruits few new T cells each time.

In this sample, this clonotype turned up a few times. No antigen is known for it. MiXCR, applied by TCRdb to the RT-PCR reads, yields one record per CDR3 protein. The data show around 470,000 distinct CDR3 sequences, 6% to 9% seen once. The source material was PBMCs from blood, sampled less than 30 months after vaccination. The TCR originated in a man between 50 and 69 years old who received an inactivated influenza vaccine.

The CDR3 reads CASSLGRTGGYYEQYF. As DNA, the CDR3 is TGTGCCAGCAGCTTAGGCCGGACAGGGGGCTATTACGAGCAGTACTTC. The chain has TRBV7-2 and TRBJ2-7; TRBD1 agrees at 11 bases. V was clipped by 1 base and J by 4 bases; unmatched bases: 6. The CDR3 covers 16 residues. Germline CDR1 SGHTA, CDR2 FQGNSA.